This entry lists 30 T cell receptor beta chains sequenced from one sample in a study of monozygotic twins with inflammatory bowel disease. TCRdb re-called the 5' RACE reads and gives one entry per CDR3 protein, without DNA. This sample's table reports hundreds of thousands of distinct CDR3 sequences. Input material: blood. The receptors stem from a human donor with ulcerative colitis or Crohn's disease, or a healthy co-twin of an affected twin (not recorded which).

This chain connects TRBV6-5 to TRBJ1-6; TCRdb lists TRBD1, though no DNA is available to test this call. The germline V gene encodes CDR1 MNHEY and CDR2 SVGAGI. The CDR3 has 17 residues. The CDR3 loop reads CASSYKGIGSYNSPLHF.

The chain recombines TRBV5-1 with TRBJ2-7. Germline V gives CDR1 SGHRS, CDR2 YFSETQ. This CDR3 is built from 14 residues. The CDR3 loop is CASSLGAGSYEQYF.

The rearrangement joins TRBV7-6 to TRBJ2-1; the TCRdb call, TRBD1, lacks DNA for checking. The CDR3 totals 14 residues. Germline CDR1 reads SGHVS; CDR2 reads FNYEAQ. The CDR3 loop is CASSLPPGTNEQFF.

The chain has TRBV18 and TRBJ1-5; the TCRdb D gene call, TRBD1, has no DNA to confirm it. The CDR3 is 15 residues long. Germline CDR1 is KGHSH and CDR2 is LQKENI. The CDR3 sequence is CASSPQMARSQPQHF.

The chain has TRBV7-6 and TRBJ2-1; lacking DNA, the TRBD2 call made by TCRdb goes unchecked. The CDR3 extends over 15 amino acids. The V gene's germline CDR1 is SGHVS and CDR2 FNYEAQ. CDR3 loop: CASSLGLAGVSEQFF.

The rearrangement joins TRBV6-5 to TRBJ1-1; TCRdb's D gene call, TRBD1, goes unchecked for lack of DNA. The CDR3 sequence is 12 residues long. Germline assignment: CDR1 MNHEY and CDR2 SVGAGI. The CDR3 reads CASRNTGTEAFF.

The chain uses TRBV7-2 and TRBJ2-7. The germline V gene has CDR1 SGHTA and CDR2 FQGNSA. The CDR3 has 16 residues. This chain's CDR3 is CASSLDISAASYEQYF.

This chain joins TRBV7-9 and TRBJ1-5. Germline values: CDR1 SEHNR, CDR2 FQNEAQ (reference sequence). The CDR3 runs to 14 residues. The CDR3 here is CASLPPEGNQPQHF.

The chain uses TRBV24-1 and TRBJ1-1; as DNA is missing, the TRBD1 call by TCRdb cannot be tested. Germline loops: CDR1 KGHDR, CDR2 SFDVKD. CDR3 length: 14 amino acids. The chain's CDR3 is CATSEPGQDAEAFF.

The chain joins TRBV10-2 to TRBJ2-7; TCRdb calls TRBD1, which cannot be checked without DNA. CDR3 length: 15 residues. Per the germline V gene, CDR1 is WSHSY and CDR2 is SAAADI. CDR3 protein: CATIEVQGTMNEQYF.

The V call is TRBV6-2 or TRBV6-3, the J call TRBJ2-7; as DNA is missing, the TRBD2 call by TCRdb cannot be tested. Per germline, CDR1 MNHEY and CDR2 SVGEGT. This CDR3 contains 17 residues. CDR3 protein: CASRGLAGAKGPYEQYF.

V usage is TRBV5-4 and J usage is TRBJ2-1; TCRdb calls TRBD2, which cannot be checked without DNA. This CDR3 has 13 residues. Per germline, CDR1 SGHNT and CDR2 YYREEE (reference sequence). The CDR3 reads CASSERFYNEQFF.

This chain connects TRBV28 to TRBJ2-7; as DNA is missing, the TRBD2 call by TCRdb cannot be tested. CDR3 length: 16 residues. Germline V CDR1 and CDR2: MDHEN, SYDVKM. The CDR3 reads CASSSSRLAAVYEQYF.

The genes are TRBV12-3 or TRBV12-4 and TRBJ1-5. This CDR3 spans 16 amino acids. This CDR3 reads CASSLVSGLRNQPQHF.

The chain recombines TRBV7-2 with TRBJ2-7; absent DNA, TCRdb's TRBD2 call cannot be checked. Germline V gene sequence: CDR1 SGHTA, CDR2 FQGNSA. This CDR3 has 16 amino acids. This chain's CDR3 is CASSLDQGRAYYEQYF. The whole variable domain, remainder taken from reference TRBV7-2 and TRBJ2-7, is GAGVSQSPSNKVTEKGKDVELRCDPISGHTALYWYRQSLGQGLEFLIYFQGNSAPDKSGLPSDRFSAERTGGSVSTLTIQRTQQEDSAVYLCASSLDQGRAYYEQYFGPGTRLTVT.

The V and J genes are TRBV20-1 and TRBJ2-5. CDR1 DFQATT and CDR2 SNEGSKA come from the germline V gene (reference sequence). This CDR3 is 12 amino acids long. The chain's CDR3 is CSARWGQETQYF.

The chain couples TRBV20-1 to TRBJ2-3; absent DNA, TCRdb's TRBD1 call cannot be checked. CDR1 and CDR2 (germline): DFQATT, SNEGSKA (reference sequence). The CDR3 is 13 amino acids. CDR3 protein: CSARGTPPDTQYF.

The chain uses TRBV5-1 and TRBJ2-1; TCRdb outputs TRBD1, but without DNA this stays unchecked. This CDR3 has 15 amino acids. Germline V gene lookup returns CDR1 SGHRS and CDR2 YFSETQ. The CDR3: CASLQPGTGSNEQFF.

This chain uses TRBV7-9 with TRBJ2-3; TCRdb proposes TRBD2, but this gene call is untestable without DNA. The CDR3 contains 16 residues. The germline V gene has CDR1 SEHNR and CDR2 FQNEAQ (reference sequence). This CDR3 is CASSPTSGRYGETQYF.

This chain links TRBV25-1 with TRBJ2-3; TCRdb's D call, TRBD1, is unchecked because there is no DNA. Germline V gene data show CDR1 as MGHDK and CDR2 as SYGVNS. This CDR3 has 13 residues. CDR3 residues: CASSWGSTDTQYF. Supplemented by reference TRBV25-1 and TRBJ2-3, the full variable domain reads EADIYQTPRYLVIGTGKKITLECSQTMGHDKMYWYQQDPGMELHLIHYSYGVNSTEKGDLSSESTVSRIRTEHFPLTLESARPSHTSQYLCASSWGSTDTQYFGPGTRLTVL.

The rearrangement joins TRBV5-1 to TRBJ1-1; without DNA, the TCRdb call of TRBD1 cannot be checked. Germline assignment: CDR1 SGHRS and CDR2 YFSETQ. The CDR3 has 15 residues. The CDR3 spells CASSLGQNKNTEAFF.

J is TRBJ2-1 and V is TRBV28; there is no DNA to check the TCRdb D call of TRBD1. The length of the CDR3 is 15 residues. Per the germline V gene, CDR1 is MDHEN and CDR2 is SYDVKM. The CDR3 region is CASSPISGFLNEQFF.

The J gene is TRBJ2-1, the V gene TRBV4-3. The CDR3 spans 15 residues. Per germline, CDR1 LGHNA and CDR2 YSLEER. CDR3 sequence: CASSQVWGNYNEQFF.

The CDR3 spells CASSYDQLAPQHF. The chain couples TRBV6-5 to TRBJ1-5. Per germline, CDR1 MNHEY and CDR2 SVGAGI. The CDR3 runs 13 residues.

V gene TRBV7-2 combines with J gene TRBJ2-1. Per germline, CDR1 SGHTA and CDR2 FQGNSA. The CDR3 extends over 12 amino acids. CDR3 sequence: CASSLVANEQFF.

The chain uses TRBV5-1 and TRBJ2-3. The germline V gene encodes CDR1 SGHRS and CDR2 YFSETQ. The CDR3 has 16 amino acids. CDR3 sequence reads: CASSLAAITGTDTQYF.

The rearrangement uses TRBV29-1 and TRBJ2-2. The germline gives CDR1 SQVTM, CDR2 ANQGSEA. The CDR3 runs 13 residues. The CDR3 is CSGLTTYTGELFF.

This chain connects TRBV27 to TRBJ2-7; without DNA, the TCRdb call of TRBD1 cannot be checked. CDR3 length: 14 residues. The germline CDR1 and CDR2 sequences are MNHEY and SMNVEV (reference sequence). CDR3 region: CASRGTWRVYEQYF.

V gene TRBV6-5 combines with J gene TRBJ1-1. There are 17 residues in the CDR3. CDR1 is MNHEY and CDR2 is SVGAGI in the germline V gene. The CDR3 sequence is CASSYEGTQVGNTEAFF.

The chain employs TRBV12-3 or TRBV12-4 and TRBJ1-5; the TCRdb call, TRBD1, lacks DNA for checking. The CDR3 is 15 residues long. The CDR3 is CASSKQGHSNQPQHF.